This T cell receptor (beta chain) was identified during a study of regulatory T cells in long-lasting Graves disease. Germline CDR1 is LGHDT and CDR2 is YNNKEL (reference sequence). V dropped 1 base and J dropped 6 bases, with 15 bases sitting between them. The CDR3 is 16 residues long. The time point: newly diagnosed GD, antithyroid drugs for less than 3 months. PBMCs provided the RNA from which the TCR library was made. Construction of the TCR beta libraries employed iRepertoire HTBI primers in conjunction with Arm-PCR of CDR3 regions. TCRdb reprocessed the multiplex PCR reads via MiXCR and lists one record per CDR3 protein. The table shows a few hundred thousand distinct CDR3 sequences, with 11% to 15% occurring only once. The same data also went into a second study, on T cells in Graves' hyperthyroidism and ophthalmopathy.

The sample in question was peripheral blood mononuclear cells (PBMCs), obtained at new diagnosis, from a patient treated with antithyroid drugs. The chain joins TRBV3-1 to TRBJ2-2, with D perhaps matching TRBD1 or TRBD2 (5 bases each). The origin of this receptor is a woman between 50 and 59 years old with Graves disease. In nucleotides, the CDR3 is TGTGCCAGCAGCCAAGTCGGGGCTAGTGTGCCCGGGGAGCTGTTTTTT. It is translated as CASSQVGASVPGELFF.